A single sample gave rise to the 6 T cell receptor beta chains below, sequenced in a study of blood T cell repertoires in COVID-19 (dated by TCRdb to 2018 to 2020). The receptor library was made with the immunoSEQ multiplex PCR assay. TCRdb took over this immuneACCESS table, retaining in-frame rearrangements with V and J assigned. Such tables are incomplete; in checked studies, under half of the missing clones stem from an unresolved V gene, and the remainder is unexplained. The sample contains roughly 440,000 clones, about 87% of them found a single time. Roughly 13% of the sample is held by the ten biggest clonotypes. The specimen sequenced was peripheral blood. The receptors here all came from a woman between 50 and 59 years old with COVID-19, enrolled during active disease.

V is TRBV27 and J is TRBJ2-1; possibly TRBD1 for D (7 bases). Trimming shortened V by 6 bases and J by 9 bases, and 24 bases separated the two germline ends. There are 16 residues in the CDR3. Germline V CDR1 and CDR2: MNHEY, SMNVEV (reference sequence). This CDR3 reads CASSPPRLSGGTEQFF. Here the CDR3 DNA reads TGTGCCAGCAGCCCGCCCAGATTGTCAGGGGGGACTGAGCAGTTCTTC.

The chain links TRBV4-1 to TRBJ1-2; TRBD1 aligns across 7 bases. V lost 1 base, J lost 0 bases, and 2 bases stayed unmatched. The CDR3 consists of 15 residues. The V gene's germline CDR1 is MGHRA and CDR2 YSYEKL. This CDR3 is CASSQGTGSNYGYTF. The CDR3 coding sequence is TGCGCCAGCAGCCAAGGGACAGGCTCTAACTATGGCTACACCTTC.

This chain connects TRBV20-1 to TRBJ1-2; no clear D. Germline V gene data show CDR1 as DFQATT and CDR2 as SNEGSKA (reference sequence). With 4 bases removed from V and 1 base from J, the gap between germline ends came to 4 bases. This CDR3 is 11 amino acids long. CDR3 DNA sequence: TGCAGTGCTACCAGTAACTATGGCTACACCTTC. Its protein product is CSATSNYGYTF.

This clone was observed a single time. The V gene is TRBV11-2, the J gene TRBJ1-1; D is uncertain. Germline CDR1 and CDR2: SGHAT and FQNNGV. The CDR3 runs 12 residues. Trimming cost V 4 bases and J 5 bases, with 8 bases left between them. This CDR3 reads CASSSTRTEAFF. The CDR3 DNA reads TGTGCCAGCAGCTCGACCAGGACTGAAGCTTTCTTT.

J is TRBJ2-3 and V is TRBV19, with D perhaps matching TRBD2 (6 bases). V lost 2 bases and J lost 4, with 13 bases in between. CDR3 size: 15 residues. Germline V lookup: CDR1 LNHDA, CDR2 SQIVND (reference sequence). The CDR3 here is CASSIRASEPDTQYF. CDR3 nucleotide sequence: TGTGCCAGTAGTATAAGGGCTAGCGAACCAGATACGCAGTATTTT.

This clone was detected a few times. The rearrangement joins TRBV11-2 to TRBJ1-6; D might be TRBD1 (5 bases). This CDR3 region has 16 residues. Per the germline V gene, CDR1 is SGHAT and CDR2 is FQNNGV. V shed 3 bases and J shed 7 bases, with 16 bases lying between them. In nucleotides, the CDR3 is TGTGCCAGCAGCTTTGGGGTGGGGGGTCCGAATTCACCCCTCCACTTT. Its translation is CASSFGVGGPNSPLHF.